This T cell receptor (beta chain) was found in a study of brain T cells in children with intractable seizures. Sequenced by immunoSEQ multiplex PCR; TCRdb stores in-frame clones only, minus some. This table has just under 65,000 clones, roughly 95% appearing once. Germline CDR1 is SEHNR and CDR2 is FQNEAQ (reference sequence). The CDR3 runs 13 residues. The germline V and J ends were trimmed by 8 bases and 4 bases, with 9 bases remaining between them. Sequencing used peripheral blood, obtained at surgery. This receptor was identified in a boy less than two years old with focal cortical dysplasia and intractable seizures. J is TRBJ2-6 and V is TRBV7-9; no clear D. CDR3 sequence: CASRAAGANVLTF. CDR3 coding DNA: TGTGCCAGCCGGGCGGCCGGGGCCAACGTCCTGACTTTC.